These 13 T cell receptor beta chains were sequenced from one sample in a study of early T cells in non-severe SARS-CoV-2 infection. Via MiXCR, TCRdb re-called the 5' RACE reads, giving one row per CDR3 protein. The sample yields tens of thousands of distinct CDR3 sequences, approximately 5.2% seen once. Material: whole blood. The receptors here all came from an adult who was a healthcare worker with PCR-confirmed SARS-CoV-2 infection or an uninfected control (not recorded which).

This clonotype was seen only a few times. The J gene is TRBJ2-1, the V gene TRBV28, with a tentative D call TRBD2 (5 bases). V was clipped by 6 bases and J by 0 bases, with 12 bases between them. This CDR3 is built from 15 residues. Germline CDR1 is MDHEN and CDR2 is SYDVKM. The CDR3 DNA is TGTGCCAGCAGACACGGGGTGAGCTCCTACAATGAGCAGTTCTTC. This gives the protein CASRHGVSSYNEQFF.

This clonotype was counted at least ten times. J is TRBJ2-7 and V is TRBV28; tentatively, D is TRBD2 (6 bases). V was pared by 1 base and J by 9 bases, with 13 bases between. The V gene's germline CDR1 is MDHEN and CDR2 SYDVKM. This CDR3 comprises 13 residues. CDR3 in DNA: TGTGCCAGCAGTTTATTTTCGGGGGACGGGCAGTACTTC. Its protein is CASSLFSGDGQYF.

This clonotype was counted at least ten times. The chain uses TRBV19 and TRBJ2-7; D call uncertain. Germline V CDR1 and CDR2: LNHDA, SQIVND (reference sequence). Between the trimmed V and J ends, which lost 5 bases and 2 bases, there was a span of 19 bases. The CDR3 has 16 residues. CDR3 DNA sequence: TGTGCCAGTAGTGTAGGTTTGGTGATTACAGCCTACGAGCAGTACTTC. It translates to CASSVGLVITAYEQYF.

This clonotype was seen ten or more times. The chain recombines TRBV29-1 with TRBJ2-1; a weak D match, TRBD1 (5 bases). The CDR3 has 15 amino acids. The V gene's germline CDR1 is SQVTM and CDR2 ANQGSEA. Trimming removed 0 bases from V and 6 bases from J, with 15 bases in between. This CDR3 is CSVEDPQGLVNEQFF. CDR3 nucleotide sequence: TGCAGCGTTGAAGATCCGCAGGGCCTGGTCAATGAGCAGTTCTTC.

V is TRBV5-1 and J is TRBJ2-2; tentative D call: TRBD1 (5 bases). Germline CDR1 SGHRS, CDR2 YFSETQ. V gave up 0 bases and J gave up 0 bases, with 6 bases separating them. The CDR3 has 15 amino acids. CDR3 sequence (DNA): TGCGCCAGCAGCTTGGGGACACCGAACACCGGGGAGCTGTTTTTT. Translated, it gives CASSLGTPNTGELFF.

In this sample, this clonotype turned up many times. V and J are TRBV20-1 and TRBJ2-3; possibly TRBD1 for D (6 bases). The CDR3 runs 14 residues. V was shortened by 4 bases and J by 3 bases, with 14 bases between the two germline ends. Germline loops: CDR1 DFQATT, CDR2 SNEGSKA (reference sequence). The CDR3 DNA is TGCAGTGCTAATCCCGAGGGGGTAACAGATACGCAGTATTTT. Translated: CSANPEGVTDTQYF.

This clonotype was observed a few times. V is TRBV7-9 and J is TRBJ2-4, with D possibly matching TRBD1 (5 bases). Germline CDR1 reads SEHNR; CDR2 reads FQNEAQ (reference sequence). The CDR3 extends over 12 amino acids. V lost 1 base to trimming and J lost 9 bases, with 7 bases between them. Here the CDR3 DNA reads TGTGCCAGCAGCTTAGAGGGGTCCATTCAGTACTTC. Encoded protein: CASSLEGSIQYF.

This clonotype is labeled medium-sized. The genes are TRBV28 and TRBJ2-4; TRBD2 is a possible D gene (6 bases). This CDR3 region has 12 residues. CDR1 MDHEN and CDR2 SYDVKM come from the germline V gene. The ends were cut back, 3 bases at V and 9 bases at J, with 9 bases in the middle. The CDR3 is CASSFRRAIQYF. CDR3 nucleotides: TGTGCCAGCAGTTTCAGGAGGGCCATTCAGTACTTC.

This clonotype has ten or more counts. The V call is TRBV11-3, the J call TRBJ2-5; D call uncertain. The V gene lost 5 bases and the J gene lost 5 bases, with 18 bases spanning the gap. The CDR3 loop spans 15 amino acids. CDR1 SGHNT and CDR2 YENEEA come from the germline V gene. The CDR3 sequence is CASSLGWSERETQYF. DNA for the CDR3: TGTGCCAGCAGCCTAGGATGGTCGGAGAGGGAGACCCAGTACTTC.

The CDR3 nucleotides read TGTGCCAGCAGTTGGTCGGCAGCGGGCTCCTACGAGCAGTACTTC. It translates to CASSWSAAGSYEQYF. The chain joins TRBV28 to TRBJ2-7, with a tentative D call TRBD2 (6 bases). V shed 4 bases and J shed 0 bases, with 13 bases lying between them. The length of the CDR3 is 15 residues. Germline lookup yields CDR1 MDHEN and CDR2 SYDVKM.

This clonotype was counted at least ten times. This chain connects TRBV6-5 to TRBJ2-5; 8 nucleotides agree with TRBD2. Germline V gene data show CDR1 as MNHEY and CDR2 as SVGAGI. Unmatched junction bases numbered 6, after V lost 5 bases and J lost 1 base. The CDR3 loop spans 15 amino acids. The chain's CDR3 is CASSRPRGGQETQYF. As DNA, the CDR3 is TGTGCCAGCAGTCGGCCTCGGGGGGGCCAAGAGACCCAGTACTTC.

This chain joins TRBV7-2 and TRBJ1-2, with 9 bases matching TRBD1. This CDR3 has 16 amino acids. V lost 5 bases and J lost 4; bases outside the gene matches: 11. Germline CDR1 is SGHTA and CDR2 is FQGNSA. The CDR3 sequence is CASSPAGTGTFYGYTF. In DNA, the CDR3 is TGTGCCAGCAGCCCAGCCGGGACAGGGACTTTCTATGGCTACACCTTC.

This clonotype was counted between two and nine times. The chain joins TRBV28 to TRBJ2-7, with 9 bases fitting TRBD1. The CDR3 covers 14 residues. V shed 6 bases, J shed 6 bases, and the junction held 9 bases outside the gene matches. Germline V lookup: CDR1 MDHEN, CDR2 SYDVKM. Here the CDR3 reads CASRGTGIGREQYF. The CDR3 region has the DNA TGTGCCAGCAGGGGGACAGGGATAGGACGCGAGCAGTACTTC.